Shown below are 18 T cell receptor beta chains from a single sample sequenced in a study of blood T cell repertoires in COVID-19. The table came from immunoSEQ multiplex PCR; TCRdb's copy has only in-frame clones and leaves some out. The sample lists approximately 250,000 clones, approximately 89% occurring once. Sequences were obtained from PBMCs or T cells enriched from blood (not recorded which). The receptors come from a middle-aged man who had been exposed to COVID-19.

This chain connects TRBV12-5 to TRBJ2-7; D remains ambiguous. The germline CDR1 and CDR2 sequences are LGHNT and FRNRAP. V was trimmed by 0 bases and J by 3 bases, leaving 9 bases between them. The CDR3 totals 14 residues. CDR3 bases: TGTGCTAGTGGTTTGGTTGGCGGTTTCTACGAGCAGTACTTC. It yields the protein CASGLVGGFYEQYF.

The genes are TRBV3-1 (or the pseudogene TRBV3-2) and TRBJ1-1; D is uncertain. The V gene's germline CDR1 is LGHDT and CDR2 YNNKEL (reference sequence). The CDR3 contains 14 residues. V dropped 0 bases and J dropped 1 base, with 6 bases sitting between them. For the CDR3, the DNA is TGTGCCAGCAGCCAAGATTACAAGAACACTGAAGCTTTCTTT. This translates into CASSQDYKNTEAFF.

The chain employs TRBV27 and TRBJ2-2; tentative D call: TRBD1 (6 bases). V lost 5 bases, J lost 4 bases, and 14 bases lay in between. The CDR3 is 15 amino acids. CDR1 MNHEY and CDR2 SMNVEV come from the germline V gene (reference sequence). CDR3 in amino acids: CASSHTGSATGELFF. The CDR3 DNA is TGTGCCAGCAGTCACACAGGGAGCGCCACCGGGGAGCTGTTTTTT.

V usage is TRBV4-3 and J usage is TRBJ2-7; D possibly corresponds to TRBD1 (5 bases). The CDR3 spans 15 residues. Germline values: CDR1 LGHNA, CDR2 YSLEER. V was clipped by 2 bases and J by 5 bases, with 16 bases between them. CDR3 in amino acids: CASSQKTARVHEQYF. DNA of the CDR3: TGCGCCAGCAGCCAAAAGACAGCCCGGGTCCACGAGCAGTACTTC.

CDR3 amino acids: CASSISSGVYEQYF. The DNA of the CDR3 is TGTGCCAGTAGTATTTCTAGCGGGGTCTACGAGCAGTACTTC. The V call is TRBV19, the J call TRBJ2-7, with 9 bases fitting TRBD2. Germline V gene lookup returns CDR1 LNHDA and CDR2 SQIVND (reference sequence). V lost 3 bases to trimming and J lost 3 bases; unmatched junction nucleotides: 3. CDR3 length: 14 amino acids.

The rearrangement joins TRBV10-3 to TRBJ2-7; 7 nucleotides match TRBD1. From germline, CDR1 is ENHRY and CDR2 SYGVKD. V lost 3 bases and J lost 3; bases outside the gene matches: 8. The CDR3 has 15 residues. CDR3 sequence: CAISDLGQDIYEQYF. The CDR3 DNA is TGTGCCATCAGTGACTTAGGACAGGATATCTACGAGCAGTACTTC.

The chain employs TRBV27 and TRBJ1-3, with D possibly matching TRBD1 (6 bases). Looked up from germline, CDR1 is MNHEY and CDR2 is SMNVEV (reference sequence). V gave up 5 bases and J gave up 2 bases, with 10 bases separating them. CDR3 length equals 14 residues. The CDR3 region is CASSPTGPGNTIYF. As DNA, the CDR3 is TGTGCCAGCAGTCCTACAGGGCCTGGAAACACCATATATTTT.

The rearrangement links TRBV7-2 to TRBJ2-7, with TRBD1 matching 7 bases. Losses at the gene ends were 5 bases for V and 4 bases for J; bases not matched to a gene: 11. This CDR3 comprises 15 residues. CDR1 and CDR2 from the germline V gene are SGHTA and FQGNSA. The CDR3 reads CASSPHRGSVYEQYF. DNA of the CDR3: TGTGCCAGCAGCCCTCACAGGGGCTCGGTGTACGAGCAGTACTTC.

The gene calls are TRBV14 and TRBJ1-1, with D perhaps TRBD1 (6 bases). The CDR3 is 17 amino acids. Germline V lookup: CDR1 SGHDN, CDR2 FVKESK. The ends were cut back, 4 bases at V and 4 bases at J, with 22 bases in the middle. The CDR3 here is CASSPGRHREGGTEAFF. Here the CDR3 DNA reads TGTGCCAGCAGCCCTGGGAGGCACAGGGAGGGGGGCACTGAAGCTTTCTTT. Filled out from reference TRBV14 and TRBJ1-1, the complete variable domain reads EAGVTQFPSHSVIEKGQTVTLRCDPISGHDNLYWYRRVMGKEIKFLLHFVKESKQDESGMPNNRFLAERTGGTYSTLKVQPAELEDSGVYFCASSPGRHREGGTEAFFGQGTRLTVV.

The chain employs TRBV19 and TRBJ2-3; TRBD2 matches 8 bases. With V trimmed by 3 bases and J by 2 bases, 10 bases remained unmatched. In germline, CDR1 is LNHDA, CDR2 SQIVND (reference sequence). The CDR3 is 17 residues long. The CDR3 protein is CASSIYFAAGATDTQYF. For the CDR3, the DNA is TGTGCCAGTAGTATTTACTTCGCAGCGGGAGCCACAGATACGCAGTATTTT.

The chain employs TRBV7-3 and TRBJ2-2, with D possibly matching TRBD1 (6 bases). Germline V gives CDR1 SGHTA, CDR2 FQGTGA. The V end was cut by 7 bases, the J end by 7 bases, with 13 bases between. This CDR3 has 13 amino acids. CDR3 residues: CASMPGENGELFF. The CDR3 nucleotides are TGTGCCAGCATGCCAGGGGAAAACGGGGAGCTGTTTTTT.

The chain uses TRBV30 and TRBJ1-2; D call uncertain. Trimming stripped 2 bases from V and 3 bases from J, with 7 bases between. Germline CDR1 reads GTSNPN; CDR2 reads SVGIG (reference sequence). The CDR3 is 12 residues long. The CDR3 region is CAWSLLDYGYTF. CDR3 DNA sequence: TGTGCCTGGAGTCTATTAGACTATGGCTACACCTTC.

The chain is built from TRBV10-3 and TRBJ1-2, with a possible D match to TRBD1 (5 bases). Deletions cut 3 bases from V and 4 bases from J, with 9 bases between. The germline gives CDR1 ENHRY, CDR2 SYGVKD. The CDR3 spans 13 residues. Here the CDR3 reads CAISESDSYGYTF. The CDR3 DNA sequence: TGTGCCATCAGTGAAAGCGACAGCTATGGCTACACCTTC.

The V call is TRBV6-5, the J call TRBJ2-7; D perhaps matches TRBD2 (6 bases). This CDR3 has 14 amino acids. V was clipped by 5 bases and J by 0 bases, with 11 bases between them. Germline-derived CDR1 and CDR2 are MNHEY and SVGAGI. CDR3 in DNA: TGTGCCAGCAGTCCCAATAGCGGCTCCTACGAGCAGTACTTC. Its translation: CASSPNSGSYEQYF.

The CDR3 coding sequence is TGTGCCACCAGTGATCTGCAGACTAGAGCAGATACGCAGTATTTT. This codes for CATSDLQTRADTQYF. V usage is TRBV24-1 and J usage is TRBJ2-3; TRBD2 might be the D (6 bases). The germline CDR1 and CDR2 sequences are KGHDR and SFDVKD. Trimming took off 3 bases at V and 4 bases at J, with 13 bases between the two ends. The CDR3 has 15 residues.

V usage is TRBV3-1 (or the pseudogene TRBV3-2) and J usage is TRBJ2-7; D is possibly TRBD2 (7 bases). V gave up 1 base and J gave up 5 bases, with 9 bases separating them. Germline values: CDR1 LGHDT, CDR2 YNNKEL (reference sequence). The CDR3 contains 13 residues. CDR3 region: CASSQGGGHEQYF. CDR3 in DNA: TGTGCCAGCAGCCAAGGGGGGGGCCACGAGCAGTACTTC.

The rearrangement uses TRBV11-2 and TRBJ2-2, with TRBD1 identical over 8 bases. V gave up 1 base and J gave up 5 bases; unmatched junction bases: 3. The germline CDR1 and CDR2 sequences are SGHAT and FQNNGV. This CDR3 contains 15 residues. The CDR3 region is CASSLVTGGTGELFF. The CDR3 DNA sequence: TGTGCCAGCAGCTTAGTAACAGGGGGTACCGGGGAGCTGTTTTTT.

The chain combines TRBV5-6 with TRBJ2-1, with 13 nucleotides matching TRBD2. J gave up 5 bases and V 2 bases, and 7 bases lay outside the gene matches. Looked up from germline, CDR1 is SGHDT and CDR2 is YYEEEE. The CDR3 contains 17 residues. The CDR3 nucleotides are TGTGCCAGCAGCTTCCGGCTCGGACTAGCGGGAGACAATGAGCAGTTCTTC. Its protein is CASSFRLGLAGDNEQFF. Filled out from reference TRBV5-6 and TRBJ2-1, the complete variable domain reads DAGVTQSPTHLIKTRGQQVTLRCSPKSGHDTVSWYQQALGQGPQFIFQYYEEEERQRGNFPDRFSGHQFPNYSSELNVNALLLGDSALYLCASSFRLGLAGDNEQFFGPGTRLTVL.